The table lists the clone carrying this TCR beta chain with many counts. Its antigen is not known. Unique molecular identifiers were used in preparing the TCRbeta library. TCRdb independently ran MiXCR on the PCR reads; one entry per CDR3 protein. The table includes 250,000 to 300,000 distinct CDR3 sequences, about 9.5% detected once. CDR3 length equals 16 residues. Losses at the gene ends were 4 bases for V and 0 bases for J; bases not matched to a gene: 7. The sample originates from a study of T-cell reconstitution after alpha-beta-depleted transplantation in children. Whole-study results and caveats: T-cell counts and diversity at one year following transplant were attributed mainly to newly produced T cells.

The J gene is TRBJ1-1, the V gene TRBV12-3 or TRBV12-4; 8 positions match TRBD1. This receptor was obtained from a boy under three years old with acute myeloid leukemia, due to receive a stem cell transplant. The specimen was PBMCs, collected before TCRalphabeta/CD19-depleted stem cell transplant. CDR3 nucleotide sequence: TGTGCCAGCAGTTCTTGGACAGGGATGATGAACACTGAAGCTTTCTTT. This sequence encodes CASSSWTGMMNTEAFF.